Presented here are 4 T cell receptor beta chains from one specimen sequenced in a study of shared clonotypes between healthy human individuals. The method was immunoSEQ multiplex PCR; TCRdb's version includes in-frame clones alone and lacks a portion of them. The sample gives some 1.5 million clones, nearly 99% of which show up once; 0.45% is in the top ten. The sample consisted of naive CD4+ T cells sorted from blood. The subset is: CD45RA+ positively selected. The receptors come from a man aged 25-45 years in good health.

This sequence joins TRBV7-9 and TRBJ2-3; D uncertain. V gave up 1 base and J gave up 2 bases, with 4 bases separating them. Germline CDR1 is SEHNR and CDR2 is FQNEAQ (reference sequence). The CDR3 consists of 13 residues. CDR3 amino acids: CASSLGPTDTQYF. DNA of the CDR3: TGTGCCAGCAGCTTAGGGCCCACAGATACGCAGTATTTT.

Worth noting for this clone: The identical CDR3 is also encoded by other nucleotide sequences in the sample. This chain connects TRBV2 to TRBJ1-3; a weak D match, TRBD1 (5 bases). Germline V gene lookup returns CDR1 SNHLY and CDR2 FYNNEI. This CDR3 region has 12 residues. Trimming left V 6 bases short and J 7 bases short, with 10 bases between. In DNA form, the CDR3 reads TGTGCCAGCAGGAGGGACGGTAACACCATATATTTT. Translating gives CASRRDGNTIYF.

The chain joins TRBV5-4 to TRBJ2-1; D unclear. V lost 5 bases to trimming and J lost 8 bases, with 17 bases between them. The CDR3 is 14 residues long. CDR1 SGHNT and CDR2 YYREEE come from the germline V gene (reference sequence). CDR3 sequence: CASSTDSRGHEQFF. The CDR3 DNA is TGTGCCAGCAGTACTGACTCCCGAGGACATGAGCAGTTCTTC. The whole variable domain, filled in from reference TRBV5-4 and TRBJ2-1, reads ETGVTQSPTHLIKTRGQQVTLRCSSQSGHNTVSWYQQALGQGPQFIFQYYREEENGRGNFPPRFSGLQFPNYSSELNVNALELDDSALYLCASSTDSRGHEQFFGPGTRLTVL.

This clone has a single count. The gene calls are TRBV19 and TRBJ1-2, with no clear D. Germline V lookup: CDR1 LNHDA, CDR2 SQIVND (reference sequence). V was clipped by 7 bases and J by 7 bases, with 13 bases between them. This CDR3 region has 12 residues. The CDR3 bases are TGTGCCAGTAACCTCGGGGAGGGTGGCTACACCTTC. It encodes CASNLGEGGYTF.